This passage covers 14 T cell receptor beta chains from one sample sequenced in a study of T cells in Graves' hyperthyroidism and ophthalmopathy. RNA transcripts served as the template for amplifying TCR beta CDR3 regions. Carried out on the TCR CDR3, a first-round RT-PCR used the HTBI primer set. A single record per CDR3 protein comes from TCRdb applying MiXCR to the multiplex PCR reads. The sample has some 690,000 distinct CDR3 sequences; 17% are singletons. Sequenced input: blood. The receptor source for this set is a man in his fifties with Graves' hyperthyroidism.

This clonotype came up many times. This chain connects TRBV3-1 to TRBJ1-2; D not resolved. This CDR3 has 13 residues. Germline assignment: CDR1 LGHDT and CDR2 YNNKEL (reference sequence). V lost 0 bases and J 8 bases, leaving 10 bases between the germline ends. CDR3 sequence (DNA): TGTGCCAGCAGCCAAGATCCCGGAAGGGGCTACACCTTC. Amino acids: CASSQDPGRGYTF.

This clonotype was counted at least ten times. The V call is TRBV4-1, the J call TRBJ1-1, with D unclear. Germline loops: CDR1 MGHRA, CDR2 YSYEKL. Between the trimmed V and J ends, which lost 0 bases and 5 bases, there was a span of 10 bases. The CDR3 length is 14 residues. The chain's CDR3 is CASSQETRRTEAFF. CDR3 in DNA: TGCGCCAGCAGCCAAGAAACTCGTCGGACTGAAGCTTTCTTT.

This clonotype was seen ten or more times. This chain connects TRBV19 to TRBJ1-1; no definite D call. Between the trimmed V and J ends, which lost 5 bases and 11 bases, there was a span of 18 bases. This CDR3 comprises 13 residues. Germline CDR1 and CDR2: LNHDA and SQIVND (reference sequence). DNA of the CDR3: TGTGCCAGTAGTGCTCTGGGAGGGTGGAACGCTTTCTTT. This gives the protein CASSALGGWNAFF.

The rearrangement uses TRBV6-2 or TRBV6-3 and TRBJ1-1; the match to TRBD1 covers 7 bases. V lost 6 bases to trimming and J lost 3 bases; unmatched junction nucleotides: 13. The CDR3 runs 16 residues. Germline CDR1 is MNHEY and CDR2 is SVGEGT. The CDR3 nucleotides are TGTGCCAGCAGAGACCGTAAGGGGGCGTTGGACACTGAAGCTTTCTTT. It encodes CASRDRKGALDTEAFF.

This clonotype was detected only a few times. V gene TRBV6-2 or TRBV6-3 combines with J gene TRBJ2-4, with a tentative D call TRBD2 (6 bases). CDR3 length equals 19 residues. Per the germline V gene, CDR1 is MNHEY and CDR2 is SVGEGT. The V and J ends lost 5 bases and 0 bases respectively, with 23 bases between them. The DNA for the CDR3 is TGTGCCAGCAGTCCAGACCTATGGGAGGTTAGACTAGCCAAAAACATTCAGTACTTC. Its protein is CASSPDLWEVRLAKNIQYF.

CDR3 sequence reads: CASSSGLDPGELFF. The CDR3 nucleotides are TGTGCCAGCAGTTCGGGACTAGATCCCGGGGAGCTGTTTTTT. The chain uses TRBV28 and TRBJ2-2; TRBD2 matches 8 bases. The CDR3 sequence is 14 residues long. The germline gives CDR1 MDHEN, CDR2 SYDVKM. V was clipped by 4 bases and J by 6 bases; unmatched bases: 4.

This clonotype was seen at least ten times. The rearrangement joins TRBV28 to TRBJ1-1; D is ambiguous. The V end was cut by 3 bases, the J end by 1 base, with 9 bases between. This CDR3 spans 14 amino acids. Germline V gene data show CDR1 as MDHEN and CDR2 as SYDVKM. CDR3 amino acids: CASSFRGENTEAFF. The CDR3 DNA follows: TGTGCCAGCAGTTTCCGCGGGGAGAACACTGAAGCTTTCTTT.

This clonotype was observed a handful of times. The genes are TRBV6-6 and TRBJ1-2, with TRBD1 matching over 9 bases. The CDR3 is 15 amino acids. V gave up 0 bases and J gave up 2 bases; unmatched junction bases: 1. CDR1 and CDR2 from the germline V gene are MNHNY and SVGAGI (reference sequence). CDR3 nucleotide sequence: TGTGCCAGCAGTTACTCCGGGACAGGGAACTATGGCTACACCTTC. Translation: CASSYSGTGNYGYTF.

There are a few counts of this clonotype. V gene TRBV30 combines with J gene TRBJ2-7, with 10 bases fitting TRBD2. V shed 8 bases, J shed 4 bases, and the junction held 8 bases outside the gene matches. There are 13 residues in the CDR3. The germline CDR1 and CDR2 sequences are GTSNPN and SVGIG (reference sequence). CDR3 loop: CAGTSGNTYEQYF. In DNA form, the CDR3 reads TGTGCCGGTACTAGCGGGAACACATACGAGCAGTACTTC.

The V and J genes are TRBV28 and TRBJ1-2, with 8 bases fitting TRBD1. Trimming cost V 2 bases and J 4 bases; bases outside gene matches: 6. Germline CDR1 and CDR2: MDHEN and SYDVKM. There are 15 residues in the CDR3. CDR3 in DNA: TGTGCCAGCAGTTTAGGGGGACAGGCTAGCTATGGCTACACCTTC. Its protein is CASSLGGQASYGYTF.

The V gene is TRBV19, the J gene TRBJ2-6; tentatively, D is TRBD1 (6 bases). This CDR3 has 16 residues. Germline CDR1 is LNHDA and CDR2 is SQIVND (reference sequence). V lost 3 bases and J 3 bases, leaving 12 bases between the germline ends. The CDR3: CASSMPTGLGANVLTF. For the CDR3, the DNA is TGTGCCAGTAGTATGCCCACAGGGCTTGGGGCCAACGTCCTGACTTTC.

This clonotype was counted at least ten times. This chain uses TRBV11-2 with TRBJ1-1; no definite D call. With 4 bases removed from V and 0 bases from J, the gap between germline ends came to 9 bases. This CDR3 spans 14 amino acids. Looked up from germline, CDR1 is SGHAT and CDR2 is FQNNGV. The CDR3 sequence is CASSSAELNTEAFF. The CDR3 nucleotides read TGTGCCAGCAGCTCTGCAGAATTGAACACTGAAGCTTTCTTT.

V and J are TRBV28 and TRBJ2-5; D is unresolved. Trimming cost V 7 bases and J 1 base, with 4 bases left between them. This CDR3 region has 11 residues. CDR1 MDHEN and CDR2 SYDVKM come from the germline V gene. Here the CDR3 DNA reads TGTGCCAGCAAAGGCCAAGAGACCCAGTACTTC. As protein: CASKGQETQYF.

The J gene is TRBJ1-4, the V gene TRBV7-9; 9 positions agree with TRBD1. J was trimmed by 11 bases and V by 5 bases; bases with no gene match: 3. The length of the CDR3 is 12 residues. Germline V gives CDR1 SEHNR, CDR2 FQNEAQ (reference sequence). As DNA, the CDR3 is TGTGCCAGCAGCCGGGACAGGGACAAACTGTTTTTT. It codes for CASSRDRDKLFF.